Shown below are 27 T cell receptor beta chains from a single sample sequenced in a study of T cells after posttransplantation cyclophosphamide. Libraries were prepared by immunoSEQ multiplex PCR; TCRdb keeps only in-frame clonotypes and omits some of them. This sample has tens of thousands of clones, with roughly nine tenths found just once. Sequencing input: PBMCs. The receptors shown here come from a woman aged 45 to 65 in good health and a related stem cell transplant donor.

The V and J genes are TRBV19 and TRBJ2-2, with 8 bases matching TRBD1. The CDR3 covers 16 residues. The trim removed 3 bases at V and 3 bases at J, leaving 6 bases unmatched. The germline gives CDR1 LNHDA, CDR2 SQIVND (reference sequence). The DNA for the CDR3 is TGTGCCAGTAGTATTTCAGGGGGCGAGTACACCGGGGAGCTGTTTTTT. Protein product: CASSISGGEYTGELFF.

The chain joins TRBV6-5 to TRBJ2-5, with D maybe TRBD1 (6 bases). Germline values: CDR1 MNHEY, CDR2 SVGAGI. The V gene lost 5 bases and the J gene lost 5 bases, with 18 bases spanning the gap. The CDR3 spans 15 residues. The CDR3 spells CASSPTQGIGETQYF. As DNA, the CDR3 is TGTGCCAGCAGTCCGACTCAGGGGATCGGGGAGACCCAGTACTTC.

This chain joins TRBV5-4 and TRBJ1-1; 7 bases match TRBD1. The germline gives CDR1 SGHNT, CDR2 YYREEE (reference sequence). The length of the CDR3 is 14 residues. V trimming: 0 bases; J trimming: 8 bases; junction bases outside the gene matches: 7. The CDR3 protein is CASSLGPRDSEAFF. CDR3 DNA: TGTGCCAGCAGCTTGGGTCCCCGGGACAGCGAAGCTTTCTTT. The full variable domain, in which reference TRBV5-4 and TRBJ1-1 provide the parts outside the CDR3, is ETGVTQSPTHLIKTRGQQVTLRCSSQSGHNTVSWYQQALGQGPQFIFQYYREEENGRGNFPPRFSGLQFPNYSSELNVNALELDDSALYLCASSLGPRDSEAFFGQGTRLTVV.

V gene TRBV29-1 combines with J gene TRBJ1-6; the D gene is possibly TRBD1 (6 bases). The CDR3 has 13 amino acids. The germline V gene encodes CDR1 SQVTM and CDR2 ANQGSEA. V dropped 6 bases and J dropped 10 bases, with 16 bases sitting between them. The CDR3 DNA is TGCAGCGTGCGACAGGCCGCGCGGTCACCCCTCCACTTT. This codes for CSVRQAARSPLHF.

In this sample, this clone turned up once. The chain joins TRBV11-2 to TRBJ2-3; TRBD2 aligns across 8 bases. CDR1 and CDR2 from the germline V gene are SGHAT and FQNNGV. This CDR3 region has 17 residues. The V gene end was trimmed by 6 bases and the J gene end by 0 bases; junction bases not matched to a gene: 11. The CDR3 nucleotides are TGTGCCAGCAGGCCTACTTTAGCGGGGACTAGCACAGATACGCAGTATTTT. It yields the protein CASRPTLAGTSTDTQYF.

The chain joins TRBV6-1 to TRBJ1-5, with 7 bases matching TRBD1. The V gene end was trimmed by 4 bases and the J gene end by 0 bases; junction bases not matched to a gene: 3. Germline assignment: CDR1 MNHNS and CDR2 SASEGT. This CDR3 has 15 amino acids. The CDR3 nucleotides read TGTGCCAGCAGTGTCGGGACAGTTAGCAATCAGCCCCAGCATTTT. It translates to CASSVGTVSNQPQHF.

This chain uses TRBV4-1 with TRBJ2-7; 7 bases map to TRBD1. The germline CDR1 and CDR2 sequences are MGHRA and YSYEKL. V was pared by 1 base and J by 4 bases, with 10 bases of the junction left unmatched. The CDR3 covers 16 residues. In DNA form, the CDR3 reads TGCGCCAGCAGCCAAGGCCAGACAGGGTCGGGATACGAGCAGTACTTC. Its protein is CASSQGQTGSGYEQYF.

V gene TRBV6-5 combines with J gene TRBJ2-5, with TRBD1 identical over 8 bases. The end of the DNA is better explained by TRBJ2-7, so the J call may be wrong. Looked up from germline, CDR1 is MNHEY and CDR2 is SVGAGI. This CDR3 has 14 amino acids. In nucleotides, the CDR3 is TGTGCCAGCAGGAGGACAGGGAGCTCCTACGAGCAGTACTTC. Its protein product is CASRRTGSSYEQYF.

This chain joins TRBV7-2 and TRBJ2-1; 7 positions match TRBD1. The CDR3 has 14 amino acids. V shed 5 bases and J 2 bases; nucleotides not matched to a gene: 3. Germline V gene sequence: CDR1 SGHTA, CDR2 FQGNSA. The CDR3 reads CASSRQGTYNEQFF. The CDR3 region has the DNA TGTGCCAGCAGCCGACAGGGCACCTACAATGAGCAGTTCTTC. Full variable domain (outside the CDR3, taken from reference TRBV7-2 and TRBJ2-1): GAGVSQSPSNKVTEKGKDVELRCDPISGHTALYWYRQSLGQGLEFLIYFQGNSAPDKSGLPSDRFSAERTGGSVSTLTIQRTQQEDSAVYLCASSRQGTYNEQFFGPGTRLTVL.

The V gene is TRBV6-1, the J gene TRBJ2-7; 8 bases are shared with TRBD1. After removal of 4 bases from V and 9 bases from J, the junction contained 2 bases not matched to a gene. CDR1 and CDR2 (germline): MNHNS, SASEGT. This CDR3 has 11 residues. The DNA of the CDR3 is TGTGCCAGCAGTGGGACAGGGATGCAGTACTTC. Translating it yields CASSGTGMQYF.

This chain uses TRBV11-3 with TRBJ2-3; maybe TRBD2 (6 bases). The V end lost 1 base, the J end lost 2 bases, and 16 bases lay between the germline ends. Germline CDR1 is SGHNT and CDR2 is YENEEA. This CDR3 comprises 17 residues. The CDR3 region is CASSLGQIADNTDTQYF. As DNA, the CDR3 is TGTGCCAGCAGCTTAGGACAAATAGCGGATAACACAGATACGCAGTATTTT.

J is TRBJ1-1 and V is TRBV11-2, with D unclear. V was shortened by 7 bases and J by 5 bases, with 11 bases between the two germline ends. Germline V gene lookup returns CDR1 SGHAT and CDR2 FQNNGV. The CDR3 runs to 12 residues. The CDR3 is CASTSAGTEAFF. DNA of the CDR3: TGTGCCAGCACCTCGGCGGGGACTGAAGCTTTCTTT.

The gene calls are TRBV27 and TRBJ1-5; a possible D gene is TRBD1 (6 bases). The germline V and J ends were trimmed by 6 bases and 2 bases, with 8 bases remaining between them. The V gene's germline CDR1 is MNHEY and CDR2 SMNVEV (reference sequence). The CDR3 is made up of 13 amino acids. The CDR3 here is CASSRQGNQPQHF. The CDR3 coding sequence is TGTGCCAGCAGCAGACAGGGCAATCAGCCCCAGCATTTT.

This clone was recorded once. V usage is TRBV19 and J usage is TRBJ2-7, with D hard to call. V lost 8 bases and J 5 bases, leaving 10 bases between the germline ends. There are 11 residues in the CDR3. Germline V lookup: CDR1 LNHDA, CDR2 SQIVND (reference sequence). The CDR3 coding sequence is TGTGCCAGTCGACGAGGCAACGAGCAGTACTTC. Translation: CASRRGNEQYF.

The V and J genes are TRBV4-2 and TRBJ1-4; the match to TRBD1 covers 7 bases. Germline CDR1 reads LGHNA; CDR2 reads YNFKEQ. V shed 2 bases, J shed 7 bases, and the junction held 7 bases outside the gene matches. The CDR3 extends over 15 amino acids. The CDR3 nucleotides read TGTGCCAGCAGCCAACTTGGGACAGCGCCTGAAAAACTGTTTTTT. Translating gives CASSQLGTAPEKLFF.

The chain combines TRBV15 with TRBJ1-6; D gene ambiguous. Germline V gene data show CDR1 as LNHNV and CDR2 as YYDKDF (reference sequence). V was shortened by 11 bases and J by 3 bases, with 11 bases between the two germline ends. The CDR3 loop spans 13 amino acids. The CDR3 here is CAAQTDYNSPLHF. In DNA, the CDR3 is TGTGCCGCACAGACGGACTATAATTCACCCCTCCACTTT. Looking up the rest from reference TRBV15 and TRBJ1-6 gives the full variable domain: DAMVIQNPRYQVTQFGKPVTLSCSQTLNHNVMYWYQQKSSQAPKLLFHYYDKDFNNEADTPDNFQSRRPNTSFCFLDIRSPGLGDTAMYLCAAQTDYNSPLHFGNGTRLTVT.

This chain links TRBV6-5 with TRBJ1-1; 8 nucleotides line up with TRBD1. The CDR3 covers 13 residues. V was pared by 5 bases and J by 3 bases, with 2 bases of the junction left unmatched. CDR1 MNHEY and CDR2 SVGAGI come from the germline V gene. In DNA form, the CDR3 reads TGTGCCAGCAGTCACAGGGGGGACACTGAAGCTTTCTTT. The encoded protein is CASSHRGDTEAFF.

The genes are TRBV5-4 and TRBJ2-1, with 11 bases lining up with TRBD2. From germline, CDR1 is SGHNT and CDR2 YYREEE (reference sequence). This CDR3 spans 15 amino acids. The J segment lost 9 bases and the V segment lost 3 bases, leaving 8 bases of the junction unmatched. The CDR3, as DNA: TGTGCCAGCAGCTCTGCCGGGACTAGCGGTTTTGAGCAGTTCTTC. Translation gives CASSSAGTSGFEQFF. Variable domain in full (rest from reference TRBV5-4 and TRBJ2-1): ETGVTQSPTHLIKTRGQQVTLRCSSQSGHNTVSWYQQALGQGPQFIFQYYREEENGRGNFPPRFSGLQFPNYSSELNVNALELDDSALYLCASSSAGTSGFEQFFGPGTRLTVL.

This chain joins TRBV5-1 and TRBJ2-7; TRBD2 matches at 8 bases. V was pared by 2 bases and J by 6 bases, with 4 bases of the junction left unmatched. Germline lookup yields CDR1 SGHRS and CDR2 YFSETQ. CDR3 length equals 13 residues. CDR3 protein: CASSFKRESEQYF. DNA for the CDR3: TGCGCCAGCAGCTTCAAGCGGGAGAGCGAGCAGTACTTC.

About this clone: Other DNA sequences in this specimen translate into the identical CDR3. This rearrangement joins TRBV7-9 to TRBJ1-6; D unresolved. CDR3 length: 14 amino acids. Germline V gives CDR1 SEHNR, CDR2 FQNEAQ (reference sequence). V was pared by 3 bases and J by 6 bases, with 9 bases between. The CDR3 reads CASSLSIGNSPLHF. CDR3 bases: TGTGCCAGCAGCTTGTCGATCGGTAATTCACCCCTCCACTTT.

The V and J genes are TRBV5-1 and TRBJ1-4; 7 nucleotides align to TRBD1. The junction had 4 bases not matched to a gene; V was cut back by 4 bases and J by 4 bases. CDR1 and CDR2 (germline): SGHRS, YFSETQ. This CDR3 has 14 amino acids. CDR3 protein: CASSHRDSNEKLFF. Here the CDR3 DNA reads TGCGCCAGCAGCCACCGGGACAGTAATGAAAAACTGTTTTTT.

V usage is TRBV5-4 and J usage is TRBJ2-5; 8 bases line up with TRBD1. With the DNA end fitting TRBJ2-7 better, the J assignment may be wrong. The CDR3 covers 14 residues. Germline V gene lookup returns CDR1 SGHNT and CDR2 YYREEE (reference sequence). CDR3 nucleotide sequence: TGTGCCAGCAGCCAGGGACAGGTGTCCTACGAGCAGTACTTC. The encoded protein is CASSQGQVSYEQYF.

CDR3 in DNA: TGTGCCAGCAGTTACTCGATAGATTCGTGGCGGGGCTACACCTTC. Translation gives CASSYSIDSWRGYTF. The gene calls are TRBV6-6 and TRBJ1-2; D unresolved. V was clipped by 0 bases and J by 8 bases, with 16 bases between them. In germline, CDR1 is MNHNY, CDR2 SVGAGI (reference sequence). This CDR3 has 15 amino acids.

In nucleotides, the CDR3 is TGCGCCAGCAGTGAGCCTTACCCCGGGACAGACACAGATACGCAGTATTTT. Translation: CASSEPYPGTDTDTQYF. The rearrangement links TRBV10-1 to TRBJ2-3, with TRBD1 identical over 7 bases. This CDR3 contains 17 residues. The V segment lost 2 bases and the J segment 2 bases; nucleotides outside the gene matches: 10. Germline lookup yields CDR1 WNHNN and CDR2 SYGVQD (reference sequence).

The V gene is TRBV30, the J gene TRBJ1-6; D is ambiguous. The germline V gene has CDR1 GTSNPN and CDR2 SVGIG (reference sequence). This CDR3 has 13 residues. The ends were cut back, 3 bases at V and 4 bases at J, with 7 bases in the middle. The CDR3 DNA reads as TGTGCCTGGAGAGACAAGTATAATTCACCCCTCCACTTT. Its protein product is CAWRDKYNSPLHF.

This chain joins TRBV2 and TRBJ2-7; 11 positions match TRBD2. The junction had 20 bases not matched to a gene; V was cut back by 6 bases and J by 4 bases. The CDR3 covers 19 residues. Per the germline V gene, CDR1 is SNHLY and CDR2 is FYNNEI. Written as DNA, the CDR3 is TGTGCCAGCAGCCAGGAGGTGGGGCTAGCGGGAGGACCTCCTTACGAGCAGTACTTC. This encodes CASSQEVGLAGGPPYEQYF. The full variable domain, with the rest looked up from reference TRBV2 and TRBJ2-7, is EPEVTQTPSHQVTQMGQEVILRCVPISNHLYFYWYRQILGQKVEFLVSFYNNEISEKSEIFDDQFSVERPDGSNFTLKIRSTKLEDSAMYFCASSQEVGLAGGPPYEQYFGPGTRLTVT.

The chain links TRBV28 to TRBJ2-2, with 8 positions matching TRBD2. The CDR3 length is 14 residues. Germline-derived CDR1 and CDR2 are MDHEN and SYDVKM. Unmatched junction bases numbered 2, after V lost 4 bases and J lost 4 bases. CDR3 in amino acids: CASSYLAGTGELFF. In DNA, the CDR3 is TGTGCCAGCAGTTACCTAGCGGGCACCGGGGAGCTGTTTTTT.